These 26 T cell receptor beta chains came from one sample sequenced in a study of identifying expanded T cells in peripheral blood. TCRdb's copy holds only in-frame clones and misses some; the assay was immunoSEQ multiplex PCR. In the table there are approximately 140,000 clones, roughly 90% of which are singletons. The sample was blood. The receptors derive from a person between 18 and 69 years old in good health.

This rearrangement joins TRBV19 to TRBJ1-2; D is uncertain. With 6 bases removed from V and 0 bases from J, the gap between germline ends came to 11 bases. In germline, CDR1 is LNHDA, CDR2 SQIVND (reference sequence). The CDR3 covers 14 residues. The CDR3 DNA sequence: TGTGCCAGTAGAATGGTAGGAGCTAACTATGGCTACACCTTC. Its translation: CASRMVGANYGYTF.

This clone showed up just once. This sequence joins TRBV10-3 and TRBJ1-3, with D tentatively TRBD1 (5 bases). The CDR3 runs to 16 residues. The V end lost 4 bases, the J end lost 0 bases, and 13 bases lay between the germline ends. Germline V gene data show CDR1 as ENHRY and CDR2 as SYGVKD. CDR3 DNA: TGTGCCATCAGTGTGGCAGGGCAGCCCTCTGGAAACACCATATATTTT. Translated, it gives CAISVAGQPSGNTIYF.

The chain carries TRBV6-5 and TRBJ1-3, with D hard to call. Trimming shortened V by 2 bases and J by 0 bases, and 5 bases separated the two germline ends. The CDR3 length is 14 residues. Germline CDR1 MNHEY, CDR2 SVGAGI. CDR3 amino acids: CASSYDTSGNTIYF. The CDR3 DNA follows: TGTGCCAGCAGTTACGACACCTCTGGAAACACCATATATTTT.

The chain joins TRBV7-9 to TRBJ2-4; no clear D. With 4 bases removed from V and 0 bases from J, the gap between germline ends came to 16 bases. This CDR3 is 17 amino acids long. Per the germline V gene, CDR1 is SEHNR and CDR2 is FQNEAQ (reference sequence). CDR3 sequence reads: CASSSGQGAPAKNIQYF. Here the CDR3 DNA reads TGTGCCAGCAGCTCAGGCCAAGGTGCCCCAGCCAAAAACATTCAGTACTTC.

This clone was picked up one time. The V call is TRBV6-6, the J call TRBJ1-1, with D possibly being TRBD1 (6 bases). Trimming left V 2 bases short and J 8 bases short, with 12 bases between. The CDR3 is 13 residues long. Germline loops: CDR1 MNHNY, CDR2 SVGAGI (reference sequence). CDR3 in amino acids: CASSYTQTGEAFF. CDR3 sequence (DNA): TGTGCCAGCAGTTACACCCAGACAGGCGAAGCTTTCTTT.

A few counts support this clone. The chain couples TRBV30 to TRBJ2-2; TRBD2 matches at 9 bases. Trimming at V came to 0 bases and at J to 9 bases, leaving 11 bases not matched to a gene. The CDR3 loop spans 16 amino acids. The germline CDR1 and CDR2 sequences are GTSNPN and SVGIG (reference sequence). CDR3 in amino acids: CAWSVLLAGEDRELFF. CDR3 nucleotide sequence: TGTGCCTGGAGTGTACTTTTAGCGGGGGAGGATAGGGAGCTGTTTTTT.

The V call is TRBV7-2, the J call TRBJ2-7; possibly TRBD1 for D (5 bases). Deletions cut 1 base from V and 1 base from J, with 8 bases between. Looked up from germline, CDR1 is SGHTA and CDR2 is FQGNSA. This CDR3 is built from 14 residues. CDR3 amino acids: CASSLVDSSYEQYF. CDR3 coding DNA: TGTGCCAGCAGCTTAGTAGACAGTTCCTACGAGCAGTACTTC.

The sample holds one count of this clone. The J gene is TRBJ1-2, the V gene TRBV7-8; 11 positions agree with TRBD1. V was pared by 5 bases and J by 2 bases, with 10 bases of the junction left unmatched. The CDR3 sequence is 17 residues long. From germline, CDR1 is SGHVS and CDR2 FQNEAQ. The CDR3 DNA sequence: TGTGCCAGCAGCCCGAGGACAGGGGGCGCCCCGAACTATGGCTACACCTTC. Translation: CASSPRTGGAPNYGYTF.

This chain links TRBV7-6 with TRBJ2-3, with D perhaps TRBD2 (7 bases). This CDR3 comprises 15 residues. Germline values: CDR1 SGHVS, CDR2 FNYEAQ. Trimming removed 5 bases at V and 2 bases at J, with 14 bases between. CDR3 in DNA: TGTGCCAGCAGCAGCGGGACACTCCCCACAGATACGCAGTATTTT. Protein sequence: CASSSGTLPTDTQYF.

The V gene is TRBV18, the J gene TRBJ1-1, with TRBD1 as a possible D gene (5 bases). V lost 2 bases and J lost 6, with 10 bases in between. The length of the CDR3 is 13 residues. Germline V gives CDR1 KGHSH, CDR2 LQKENI. The CDR3 is CASSPGQSPEAFF. CDR3 DNA sequence: TGTGCCAGCTCACCAGGACAATCACCTGAAGCTTTCTTT.

CDR3 region: CASSPLLGAGWSEQYF. The DNA of the CDR3 is TGCGCCAGCAGCCCCCTTCTAGGGGCGGGTTGGAGCGAGCAGTACTTC. The chain couples TRBV5-1 to TRBJ2-7; D assignment may be TRBD1 or TRBD2 (5 bases each). The CDR3 sequence is 16 residues long. V lost 4 bases and J 6 bases, leaving 23 bases between the germline ends. Germline CDR1 and CDR2: SGHRS and YFSETQ.

The rearrangement joins TRBV19 to TRBJ2-5; D gene uncertain. This CDR3 is built from 12 residues. In germline, CDR1 is LNHDA, CDR2 SQIVND (reference sequence). The V end lost 5 bases, the J end lost 4 bases, and 8 bases lay between the germline ends. The CDR3 DNA is TGTGCCAGTAGTGAGCGACCAGAGACCCAGTACTTC. Its protein product is CASSERPETQYF.

J is TRBJ1-5 and V is TRBV19; 7 bases align to TRBD1. Germline V CDR1 and CDR2: LNHDA, SQIVND (reference sequence). The CDR3 length is 15 residues. With 4 bases clipped from V and 3 bases from J, the junction kept 6 bases outside the gene matches. The DNA of the CDR3 is TGTGCCAGTAGTACCCGGGACAGCTTCAATCAGCCCCAGCATTTT. The encoded protein is CASSTRDSFNQPQHF.

This chain joins TRBV28 and TRBJ1-1; 11 nucleotides align to TRBD1. The CDR3 covers 17 residues. CDR1 and CDR2 from the germline V gene are MDHEN and SYDVKM. J was trimmed by 1 base and V by 8 bases; bases with no gene match: 12. CDR3 amino acids: CASGGFGQGAGNTEAFF. The CDR3 DNA reads as TGTGCCAGCGGGGGATTCGGACAGGGGGCTGGGAACACTGAAGCTTTCTTT.

This chain joins TRBV5-1 and TRBJ2-3; 15 bases match TRBD2. The CDR3 is 16 residues long. V lost 4 bases to trimming and J lost 6 bases; unmatched junction nucleotides: 6. Germline V gives CDR1 SGHRS, CDR2 YFSETQ. CDR3 nucleotides: TGCGCCAGCAGCCAGAGGACTAGCGGGGGGGCGGATACGCAGTATTTT. This sequence encodes CASSQRTSGGADTQYF.

V usage is TRBV7-3 and J usage is TRBJ1-6; D perhaps matches TRBD1 (5 bases). The CDR3 length is 13 residues. V was clipped by 5 bases and J by 7 bases, with 9 bases between them. The V gene's germline CDR1 is SGHTA and CDR2 FQGTGA. The CDR3 coding sequence is TGTGCCAGCAGCCACGGGACGAATTCACCCCTCCACTTT. Its translation is CASSHGTNSPLHF.

The chain carries TRBV7-8 and TRBJ1-5, with D unclear. The CDR3 loop spans 14 amino acids. Germline-derived CDR1 and CDR2 are SGHVS and FQNEAQ. The V and J ends lost 8 bases and 2 bases respectively, with 13 bases between them. Written as DNA, the CDR3 is TGTGCCAGCTCCCCCCGTCGGGGCAATCAGCCCCAGCATTTT. It translates to CASSPRRGNQPQHF.

The rearrangement joins TRBV9 to TRBJ2-1; D might be TRBD2 (5 bases). CDR3 length equals 13 residues. Germline V gene lookup returns CDR1 SGDLS and CDR2 YYNGEE. Trimming pared 0 bases from V and 9 bases from J, leaving 10 bases between. The chain's CDR3 is CASSVAGETEQFF. For the CDR3, the DNA is TGTGCCAGCAGCGTAGCTGGGGAGACTGAGCAGTTCTTC.

This clone occurred a few times. The chain carries TRBV5-5 and TRBJ2-3, with D maybe TRBD1 (5 bases). With 4 bases removed from V and 2 bases from J, the gap between germline ends came to 14 bases. Germline V lookup: CDR1 SGHKS, CDR2 YYEKEE (reference sequence). This CDR3 comprises 15 residues. CDR3 amino acids: CASSLLGQYTDTQYF. Here the CDR3 DNA reads TGTGCCAGCAGCCTGTTGGGGCAGTACACAGATACGCAGTATTTT.

The V call is TRBV6-6, the J call TRBJ2-5; possibly TRBD1 for D (6 bases). Germline assignment: CDR1 MNHNY and CDR2 SVGAGI (reference sequence). This CDR3 has 15 amino acids. Trimming stripped 5 bases from V and 1 base from J, with 14 bases between. The DNA of the CDR3 is TGTGCCAGCAGTGACCGGGACATCAGCCAAGAGACCCAGTACTTC. Its translation is CASSDRDISQETQYF.

This chain joins TRBV14 and TRBJ2-1, with TRBD2 identical over 10 bases. After removal of 0 bases from V and 5 bases from J, the junction contained 1 base not matched to a gene. Germline-derived CDR1 and CDR2 are SGHDN and FVKESK. The CDR3 totals 15 residues. CDR3 sequence: CASSQELAGDNEQFF. DNA of the CDR3: TGTGCCAGCAGCCAAGAGCTAGCGGGAGACAATGAGCAGTTCTTC.

The chain recombines TRBV19 with TRBJ2-7, with D unclear. This CDR3 spans 15 amino acids. Germline-derived CDR1 and CDR2 are LNHDA and SQIVND (reference sequence). V lost 5 bases and J 4 bases, leaving 18 bases between the germline ends. The chain's CDR3 is CASSLRTPEDYEQYF. The DNA for the CDR3 is TGTGCCAGTAGTCTCAGGACGCCCGAAGATTACGAGCAGTACTTC.

This chain links TRBV10-3 with TRBJ1-5; 9 nucleotides line up with TRBD1. V lost 6 bases to trimming and J lost 7 bases; unmatched junction nucleotides: 7. This CDR3 spans 14 amino acids. Germline V gives CDR1 ENHRY, CDR2 SYGVKD. The CDR3 here is CAIRGQGQGQPQHF. In DNA form, the CDR3 reads TGTGCCATCAGGGGACAGGGTCAAGGACAGCCCCAGCATTTT.

The chain links TRBV2 to TRBJ1-1, with D tentatively TRBD1 (6 bases). Germline CDR1 is SNHLY and CDR2 is FYNNEI. The ends were cut back, 8 bases at V and 0 bases at J, with 13 bases in the middle. The CDR3 loop spans 14 amino acids. The CDR3 loop is CASFGGSMNTEAFF. CDR3 nucleotide sequence: TGTGCCAGCTTTGGGGGCTCAATGAACACTGAAGCTTTCTTT.

V and J are TRBV2 and TRBJ2-3; 9 bases line up with TRBD1. This CDR3 has 14 residues. Unmatched junction bases numbered 8, after V lost 6 bases and J lost 7 bases. Germline CDR1 SNHLY, CDR2 FYNNEI. In DNA, the CDR3 is TGTGCCAGCAGACCGGGACAGGGTACGAATACGCAGTATTTT. It yields the protein CASRPGQGTNTQYF.

The V gene is TRBV7-2, the J gene TRBJ2-1; no firm D call. The CDR3 is 14 amino acids. V lost 1 base and J lost 4, with 8 bases in between. Germline CDR1 reads SGHTA; CDR2 reads FQGNSA. CDR3 region: CASSLDRSYNEQFF. The CDR3 DNA follows: TGTGCCAGCAGCTTAGATAGGTCGTACAATGAGCAGTTCTTC.